Shown below are 21 T cell receptor beta chains from a single sample sequenced in a study of response to subunit inactivated influenza vaccine. Using its own MiXCR run on the RT-PCR reads, TCRdb lists one record per CDR3 protein. The profile covers about 500,000 distinct CDR3 sequences, with 16% appearing a single time and roughly 3% taken by the ten largest. Here the sequenced sample was CD4+ T cells sorted from PBMCs, taken less than 30 months after vaccination. The receptors shown here come from a man aged 50-75 years who received an inactivated influenza vaccine.

This clonotype was observed a few times. CDR3 sequence (DNA): TGTGCCAGCAGCTTAGATGCAGTCTCCTATGGCTACACCTTC. It specifies CASSLDAVSYGYTF. This sequence joins TRBV7-2 and TRBJ1-2; the D is unclear. This CDR3 has 14 residues. Deletions cut 1 base from V and 4 bases from J, with 10 bases between. The germline gives CDR1 SGHTA, CDR2 FQGNSA.

This clonotype was counted between two and nine times. This chain links TRBV12-3 or TRBV12-4 with TRBJ2-1; a weak D match, TRBD1 (5 bases). Trimming removed 5 bases from V and 2 bases from J, with 7 bases in between. The CDR3 sequence is 13 residues long. CDR3 in amino acids: CASSETAYNEQFF. CDR3 coding DNA: TGTGCCAGCAGTGAGACAGCCTACAATGAGCAGTTCTTC.

This clonotype was counted a few times. V gene TRBV6-2 or TRBV6-3 combines with J gene TRBJ1-5; tentative D call: TRBD1 (6 bases). The ends were cut back, 8 bases at V and 7 bases at J, with 21 bases in the middle. Germline V gene sequence: CDR1 MNHEY, CDR2 SVGEGT. The CDR3 is made up of 15 amino acids. The CDR3 is CASSSQGTIGQPQHF. CDR3 coding DNA: TGTGCCAGCTCTTCCCAGGGGACAATCGGACAGCCCCAGCATTTT.

This clonotype was found a few times. The CDR3 nucleotides are TGTGCCAGCAGCCAAGAGGAGGGTAGGAATGAGCAGTTCTTC. Protein: CASSQEEGRNEQFF. The chain recombines TRBV3-1 with TRBJ2-1, with D tentatively TRBD2 (6 bases). Germline V gene data show CDR1 as LGHDT and CDR2 as YNNKEL (reference sequence). Deletions cut 0 bases from V and 7 bases from J, with 10 bases between. The CDR3 has 14 amino acids.

The gene calls are TRBV20-1 and TRBJ2-5, with 9 positions matching TRBD1. V shed 4 bases, J shed 5 bases, and the junction held 8 bases outside the gene matches. Germline CDR1 is DFQATT and CDR2 is SNEGSKA (reference sequence). The length of the CDR3 is 14 residues. CDR3 region: CSATHTGGWETQYF. The CDR3, as DNA: TGCAGTGCTACCCACACAGGGGGCTGGGAGACCCAGTACTTC.

This clonotype has only a few counts. The chain recombines TRBV28 with TRBJ1-5, with 7 positions matching TRBD1. V shed 5 bases and J 2 bases; nucleotides not matched to a gene: 6. Germline CDR1 reads MDHEN; CDR2 reads SYDVKM. This CDR3 spans 15 amino acids. The CDR3 loop is CASSRTGVGNQPQHF. CDR3 bases: TGTGCCAGCAGTCGTACAGGGGTGGGCAATCAGCCCCAGCATTTT.

The chain is built from TRBV20-1 and TRBJ2-3, with TRBD2 as a possible D gene (6 bases). The ends were cut back, 4 bases at V and 0 bases at J, with 14 bases in the middle. From germline, CDR1 is DFQATT and CDR2 SNEGSKA (reference sequence). The length of the CDR3 is 15 residues. The CDR3 nucleotides read TGCAGTGCTACCGTACTAGCAGCAAGCACAGATACGCAGTATTTT. As protein: CSATVLAASTDTQYF.

The V and J genes are TRBV4-3 and TRBJ2-5; the D gene is possibly TRBD1 (5 bases). This CDR3 is built from 15 residues. V gave up 0 bases and J gave up 5 bases, with 13 bases separating them. Germline-derived CDR1 and CDR2 are LGHNA and YSLEER. The CDR3 loop is CASSQEGRAWETQYF. The CDR3 nucleotides read TGCGCCAGCAGCCAAGAAGGCAGGGCGTGGGAGACCCAGTACTTC.

In this sample, this clonotype turned up a few times. The rearrangement uses TRBV29-1 and TRBJ2-7; weak D call: TRBD1 (5 bases). CDR3 length: 13 residues. CDR1 is SQVTM and CDR2 is ANQGSEA in the germline V gene. Trimming took off 4 bases at V and 4 bases at J, with 14 bases between the two ends. The CDR3 DNA reads as TGCAGCGTTGTAACTGGGGCGCGGTACGAGCAGTACTTC. Protein sequence: CSVVTGARYEQYF.

This clonotype was observed a few times. This chain uses TRBV20-1 with TRBJ2-3; D tentatively reads TRBD1 or TRBD2 (6 bases each). From germline, CDR1 is DFQATT and CDR2 SNEGSKA (reference sequence). The length of the CDR3 is 15 residues. V dropped 3 bases and J dropped 0 bases, with 13 bases sitting between them. The CDR3 region has the DNA TGCAGTGCTAGTAGGGGGGCGCATAGCACAGATACGCAGTATTTT. It specifies CSASRGAHSTDTQYF.

This clonotype was recorded a few times. The V and J genes are TRBV20-1 and TRBJ2-2; D perhaps matches TRBD1 (5 bases). The length of the CDR3 is 13 residues. Germline V gene sequence: CDR1 DFQATT, CDR2 SNEGSKA (reference sequence). Deletions cut 3 bases from V and 6 bases from J, with 11 bases between. The chain's CDR3 is CSARGLIPGELFF. The CDR3 DNA reads as TGCAGTGCTAGGGGGCTTATTCCCGGGGAGCTGTTTTTT.

J is TRBJ2-1 and V is TRBV27; D gene unclear. The CDR3 runs to 11 residues. Germline CDR1 and CDR2: MNHEY and SMNVEV (reference sequence). Trimming removed 8 bases at V and 6 bases at J, with 8 bases between. CDR3 nucleotide sequence: TGTGCCAGCTCTAAGTTCAATGAGCAGTTCTTC. Its translation is CASSKFNEQFF.

This clonotype has just a few counts. V is TRBV11-2 and J is TRBJ2-3, with unresolved D. The germline V gene encodes CDR1 SGHAT and CDR2 FQNNGV. V lost 1 base to trimming and J lost 2 bases, with 13 bases between them. CDR3 length: 16 residues. The CDR3 bases are TGTGCCAGCAGCTTAGGTTCTCACGTCATCACAGATACGCAGTATTTT. Residues: CASSLGSHVITDTQYF.

The rearrangement uses TRBV7-3 and TRBJ2-2, with D unclear. The germline V gene has CDR1 SGHTA and CDR2 FQGTGA. This CDR3 is built from 14 residues. Trimming stripped 0 bases from V and 6 bases from J, with 8 bases between. The CDR3 sequence is CASSLTRSAGELFF. CDR3 in DNA: TGTGCCAGCAGCTTAACGAGGTCGGCCGGGGAGCTGTTTTTT.

The chain links TRBV12-3 or TRBV12-4 to TRBJ1-3; D unresolved. CDR3 size: 15 residues. V shed 3 bases and J shed 0 bases, with 9 bases lying between them. This CDR3 is CASSFWVHSGNTIYF. In DNA, the CDR3 is TGTGCCAGCAGTTTCTGGGTCCACTCTGGAAACACCATATATTTT.

This clonotype was detected only a few times. The chain employs TRBV12-3 or TRBV12-4 and TRBJ1-1; D ambiguous. This CDR3 has 12 residues. Trimming shortened V by 2 bases and J by 11 bases, and 12 bases separated the two germline ends. CDR3 amino acids: CASSLPVAGAFF. Here the CDR3 DNA reads TGTGCCAGCAGTTTACCCGTGGCCGGGGCTTTCTTT.

The rearrangement links TRBV7-9 to TRBJ2-5; possible D gene TRBD2, 6 bases. The CDR3 is 15 residues long. From germline, CDR1 is SEHNR and CDR2 FQNEAQ (reference sequence). Trimming removed 4 bases from V and 3 bases from J, with 15 bases in between. The CDR3 loop reads CASSSQFPGEETQYF. The CDR3 DNA is TGTGCCAGCAGCTCCCAGTTTCCGGGAGAAGAGACCCAGTACTTC.

This clonotype appeared a single time. This CDR3 reads CATSPGGETQYF. In DNA form, the CDR3 reads TGTGCCACCAGTCCCGGTGGAGAGACCCAGTACTTC. The J gene is TRBJ2-5, the V gene TRBV24-1; D not certain. Germline lookup yields CDR1 KGHDR and CDR2 SFDVKD. V lost 6 bases, J lost 4 bases, and 8 bases lay in between. This CDR3 is built from 12 residues.

A single count supports this clonotype. The V call is TRBV20-1, the J call TRBJ1-2, with TRBD1 identical over 9 bases. Germline values: CDR1 DFQATT, CDR2 SNEGSKA (reference sequence). The CDR3 is made up of 12 amino acids. J gave up 7 bases and V 1 base, and 1 base lay outside the gene matches. The CDR3 here is CSARGTGVGYTF. CDR3 DNA sequence: TGCAGTGCTAGAGGGACAGGGGTTGGCTACACCTTC.

This clonotype was detected a few times. This chain joins TRBV20-1 and TRBJ1-2; TRBD1 is a possible D gene (5 bases). This CDR3 contains 11 residues. The germline V and J ends were trimmed by 5 bases and 2 bases, with 6 bases remaining between them. Germline V gene sequence: CDR1 DFQATT, CDR2 SNEGSKA (reference sequence). Written as DNA, the CDR3 is TGCAGTGCTGAGGGGAACTATGGCTACACCTTC. Its protein is CSAEGNYGYTF.

The chain links TRBV19 to TRBJ2-5, with a weak D call TRBD1 (6 bases). The CDR3 runs 13 residues. V was trimmed by 5 bases and J by 4 bases, leaving 11 bases between them. CDR1 and CDR2 from the germline V gene are LNHDA and SQIVND (reference sequence). CDR3 sequence reads: CASSQQGAETQYF. The CDR3 DNA sequence: TGTGCCAGTAGTCAACAGGGTGCAGAGACCCAGTACTTC.